These 21 T cell receptor beta chains share one sample of origin, sequenced in a study of OX40 agonist ivuxolimab in advanced cancers. Sequenced by immunoSEQ multiplex PCR; TCRdb stores in-frame clones only, minus some. The table has 35,000 to 40,000 clones, roughly 80% seen once. The starting material was CD4+ or CD8+ T cells sorted from blood, obtained in a trial of the OX40 agonist ivuxolimab. Receptors were obtained from an adult with an advanced solid tumor such as melanoma, head and neck, liver or kidney cancer.

The gene calls are TRBV10-2 and TRBJ1-5, with a weak D call TRBD1 (5 bases). CDR3 length: 14 residues. V lost 10 bases, J lost 1 base, and 14 bases lay in between. Germline assignment: CDR1 WSHSY and CDR2 SAAADI. The CDR3 DNA follows: TGCGCCACCAGGGACTCAGTAAGCAATCAGCCCCAGCATTTT. This sequence encodes CATRDSVSNQPQHF.

The sample holds a few counts of this clone. The CDR3 coding sequence is TGTGCCAGTAGTCCGACAGGGGGAGGGACTGAAGCTTTCTTT. It is translated as CASSPTGGGTEAFF. This chain joins TRBV19 and TRBJ1-1; 9 bases are a match to TRBD1. Germline CDR1 LNHDA, CDR2 SQIVND (reference sequence). V lost 5 bases and J lost 5; bases outside the gene matches: 6. The CDR3 loop spans 14 amino acids.

This clone has just a few counts. The gene calls are TRBV11-2 and TRBJ2-7; 8 nucleotides match TRBD2. The trim removed 5 bases at V and 5 bases at J, leaving 8 bases unmatched. The CDR3 extends over 14 amino acids. CDR1 SGHAT and CDR2 FQNNGV come from the germline V gene. For the CDR3, the DNA is TGTGCCAGCAGCACCGTAGCGGGATACAACGAGCAGTACTTC. It codes for CASSTVAGYNEQYF.

The CDR3 nucleotides are TGTGCCAGCAGCTTACAGGGTAATAGCGCCGGGGAGCTGTTTTTT. Translating it yields CASSLQGNSAGELFF. This rearrangement joins TRBV11-2 to TRBJ2-2; D may match TRBD1 or TRBD2 (5 bases each). Germline CDR1 reads SGHAT; CDR2 reads FQNNGV. V lost 2 bases to trimming and J lost 6 bases, with 13 bases between them. The length of the CDR3 is 15 residues.

This chain links TRBV6-4 with TRBJ1-3, with D maybe TRBD1 (5 bases). V was shortened by 7 bases and J by 1 base, with 11 bases between the two germline ends. This CDR3 is 14 amino acids long. Per the germline V gene, CDR1 is MRHNA and CDR2 is SNTAGT. The DNA of the CDR3 is TGTGCCAGCACTCCCGGGGGGTCTGGAAACACCATATATTTT. This gives the protein CASTPGGSGNTIYF.

J is TRBJ1-1 and V is TRBV7-9; D uncertain. The germline CDR1 and CDR2 sequences are SEHNR and FQNEAQ (reference sequence). CDR3 length equals 13 residues. Trimming stripped 5 bases from V and 11 bases from J, with 18 bases between. The CDR3 reads CASSELQAGFAFF. CDR3 nucleotide sequence: TGTGCCAGCAGCGAACTCCAGGCGGGATTTGCTTTCTTT.

The J gene is TRBJ1-1, the V gene TRBV10-3, with unresolved D. Germline V gene sequence: CDR1 ENHRY, CDR2 SYGVKD. The V end was cut by 11 bases, the J end by 2 bases, with 15 bases between. The CDR3 is made up of 13 amino acids. The CDR3 nucleotides read TGTGCCGCCGCCCGGACCGATAACACTGAAGCTTTCTTT. It is translated as CAAARTDNTEAFF.

The chain carries TRBV15 and TRBJ2-1; a weak D match, TRBD1 (6 bases). The CDR3 runs to 17 residues. Germline V lookup: CDR1 LNHNV, CDR2 YYDKDF (reference sequence). Between the trimmed V and J ends, which lost 1 base and 0 bases, there was a span of 13 bases. This chain's CDR3 is CATSRGPTGTSYNEQFF. CDR3 sequence (DNA): TGTGCCACCAGCAGAGGGCCCACAGGGACCTCCTACAATGAGCAGTTCTTC.

The CDR3 is CASSQTTGTGTYEQYF. The DNA for the CDR3 is TGCGCCAGCAGCCAAACCACGGGGACAGGGACCTACGAGCAGTACTTC. The chain employs TRBV4-1 and TRBJ2-7; 9 positions agree with TRBD1. CDR1 MGHRA and CDR2 YSYEKL come from the germline V gene. V trimming: 2 bases; J trimming: 2 bases; junction bases outside the gene matches: 7. The CDR3 sequence is 16 residues long.

The chain combines TRBV7-6 with TRBJ2-2; the match to TRBD2 covers 9 bases. J gave up 0 bases and V 5 bases, and 4 bases lay outside the gene matches. Germline V gene data show CDR1 as SGHVS and CDR2 as FNYEAQ. The CDR3 runs 16 residues. The CDR3 is CASSPTSGSNTGELFF. As DNA, the CDR3 is TGTGCCAGCAGCCCGACTAGCGGATCGAACACCGGGGAGCTGTTTTTT.

CDR3 nucleotides: TGTGCCAGCAGCGTAGAGGGGGGGCACAATCAGCCCCAGCATTTT. Encoded protein: CASSVEGGHNQPQHF. The chain combines TRBV9 with TRBJ1-5, with a possible D match to TRBD1 (6 bases). V was trimmed by 0 bases and J by 3 bases, leaving 10 bases between them. CDR1 and CDR2 (germline): SGDLS, YYNGEE. The CDR3 length is 15 residues. Using reference TRBV9 and TRBJ1-5 for the parts outside the CDR3, the full variable domain is DSGVTQTPKHLITATGQRVTLRCSPRSGDLSVYWYQQSLDQGLQFLIQYYNGEERAKGNILERFSAQQFPDLHSELNLSSLELGDSALYFCASSVEGGHNQPQHFGDGTRLSIL.

The rearrangement uses TRBV11-1 and TRBJ2-7, with D possibly being TRBD2 (5 bases). Germline CDR1 reads SGHAT; CDR2 reads FQDESV (reference sequence). The V end lost 5 bases, the J end lost 2 bases, and 25 bases lay between the germline ends. This CDR3 contains 18 residues. In DNA form, the CDR3 reads TGTGCCAGCAGCCTCCGGTCCACTATTACCAGCGGCCCCTACGAGCAGTACTTC. Encoded protein: CASSLRSTITSGPYEQYF. Drawing the rest from reference TRBV11-1 and TRBJ2-7, the complete variable domain is EAEVAQSPRYKITEKSQAVAFWCDPISGHATLYWYRQILGQGPELLVQFQDESVVDDSQLPKDRFSAERLKGVDSTLKIQPAELGDSAMYLCASSLRSTITSGPYEQYFGPGTRLTVT.

V is TRBV19 and J is TRBJ2-6, with D hard to call. V lost 10 bases, J lost 5 bases, and 12 bases lay in between. Germline V gene sequence: CDR1 LNHDA, CDR2 SQIVND (reference sequence). The CDR3 extends over 13 amino acids. The CDR3, as DNA: TGTGCCACCGCCCTCGACAGGGCCAACGTCCTGACTTTC. Amino acid sequence: CATALDRANVLTF.

This chain uses TRBV4-1 with TRBJ1-1, with D perhaps matching TRBD1 (6 bases). Germline CDR1 reads MGHRA; CDR2 reads YSYEKL. V lost 4 bases, J lost 0 bases, and 9 bases lay in between. This CDR3 is 14 amino acids long. CDR3 DNA sequence: TGCGCCAGCAGCCTCGGACAGATGAACACTGAAGCTTTCTTT. Encoded protein: CASSLGQMNTEAFF.

This sequence joins TRBV6-1 and TRBJ1-1, with D hard to call. V lost 5 bases and J 2 bases, leaving 9 bases between the germline ends. CDR1 is MNHNS and CDR2 is SASEGT in the germline V gene. This CDR3 region has 13 residues. In nucleotides, the CDR3 is TGTGCCAGCAGTTATAAAGACAACACTGAAGCTTTCTTT. This codes for CASSYKDNTEAFF.

The sample holds one count of this clone. This rearrangement joins TRBV7-2 to TRBJ2-5, with 7 bases that match TRBD2. The J call is doubtful: the DNA matches TRBJ2-7 better. There are 15 residues in the CDR3. CDR1 SGHTA and CDR2 FQGNSA come from the germline V gene. Written as DNA, the CDR3 is TGTGCCAGCAGCCCTAGTCGGGGGGAGACCTACGAGCAGTACTTC. Its translation is CASSPSRGETYEQYF.

The chain combines TRBV28 with TRBJ1-2; TRBD1 matches at 9 bases. Unmatched junction bases numbered 5, after V lost 8 bases and J lost 1 base. Germline CDR1 MDHEN, CDR2 SYDVKM. CDR3 length: 14 amino acids. The CDR3 sequence: CASAPTGGNYGYTF. The CDR3 DNA is TGTGCCAGCGCGCCGACAGGGGGTAACTATGGCTACACCTTC.

This sequence joins TRBV5-5 and TRBJ2-7; TRBD1 aligns across 10 bases. This CDR3 spans 15 amino acids. Losses at the gene ends were 4 bases for V and 2 bases for J; bases not matched to a gene: 6. Germline values: CDR1 SGHKS, CDR2 YYEKEE (reference sequence). CDR3 sequence (DNA): TGTGCCAGCAGCGCCGGGACAGGGGTCGCCTACGAGCAGTACTTC. It codes for CASSAGTGVAYEQYF.

The J gene is TRBJ2-3, the V gene TRBV25-1; D is possibly TRBD2 (6 bases). Looked up from germline, CDR1 is MGHDK and CDR2 is SYGVNS. Between the trimmed V and J ends, which lost 5 bases and 5 bases, there was a span of 17 bases. The CDR3 consists of 15 residues. DNA of the CDR3: TGTGCCAGCAGTTTCGGCGGGAATCGTATAGATACGCAGTATTTT. As protein: CASSFGGNRIDTQYF.

As for this clone: Other nucleotide sequences from this sample produce the same CDR3. The chain employs TRBV19 and TRBJ2-7; perhaps D is TRBD1 or TRBD2 (5 bases each). V was trimmed by 2 bases and J by 4 bases, leaving 12 bases between them. This CDR3 spans 14 amino acids. The germline V gene encodes CDR1 LNHDA and CDR2 SQIVND (reference sequence). The CDR3 spells CASSIPGRTYEQYF. The CDR3 nucleotides read TGTGCCAGTAGTATACCGGGACGGACTTACGAGCAGTACTTC.

This clone was picked up a small number of times. V and J are TRBV2 and TRBJ1-5; no definite D call. V lost 1 base to trimming and J lost 6 bases, with 7 bases between them. Germline CDR1 SNHLY, CDR2 FYNNEI. The CDR3 length is 13 residues. CDR3 amino acids: CASSEDVTQPQHF. The DNA of the CDR3 is TGTGCCAGCAGTGAAGACGTTACTCAGCCCCAGCATTTT.